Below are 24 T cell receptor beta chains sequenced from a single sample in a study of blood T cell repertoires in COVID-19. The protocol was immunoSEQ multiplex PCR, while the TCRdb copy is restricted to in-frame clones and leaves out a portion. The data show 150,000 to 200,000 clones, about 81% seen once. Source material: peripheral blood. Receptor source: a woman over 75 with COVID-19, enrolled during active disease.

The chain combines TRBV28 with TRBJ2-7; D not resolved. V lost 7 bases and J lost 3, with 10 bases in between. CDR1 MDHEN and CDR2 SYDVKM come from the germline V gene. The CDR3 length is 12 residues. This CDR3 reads CASTQNSYEQYF. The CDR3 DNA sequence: TGTGCCAGCACTCAAAATAGCTACGAGCAGTACTTC.

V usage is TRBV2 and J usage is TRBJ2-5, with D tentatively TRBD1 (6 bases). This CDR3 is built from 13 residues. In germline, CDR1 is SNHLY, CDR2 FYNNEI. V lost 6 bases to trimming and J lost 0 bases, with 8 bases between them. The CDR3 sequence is CASSGTYQETQYF. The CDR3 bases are TGTGCCAGCAGCGGGACATACCAAGAGACCCAGTACTTC.

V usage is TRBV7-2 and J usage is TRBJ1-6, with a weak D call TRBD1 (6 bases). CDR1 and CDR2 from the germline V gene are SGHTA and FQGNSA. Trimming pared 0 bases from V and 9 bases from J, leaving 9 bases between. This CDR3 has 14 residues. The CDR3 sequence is CASSLARTVSPLHF. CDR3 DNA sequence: TGTGCCAGCAGCTTAGCCCGGACAGTTTCACCCCTCCACTTT.

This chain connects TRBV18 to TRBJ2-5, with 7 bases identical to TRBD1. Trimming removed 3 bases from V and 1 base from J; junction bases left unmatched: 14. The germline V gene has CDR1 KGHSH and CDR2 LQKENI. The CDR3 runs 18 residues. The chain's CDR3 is CASSPANRDRKFQETQYF. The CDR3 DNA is TGTGCCAGCTCACCGGCCAATCGGGACAGAAAATTCCAAGAGACCCAGTACTTC. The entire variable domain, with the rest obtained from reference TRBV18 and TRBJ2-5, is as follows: NAGVMQNPRHLVRRRGQEARLRCSPMKGHSHVYWYRQLPEEGLKFMVYLQKENIIDESGMPKERFSAEFPKEGPSILRIQQVVRGDSAAYFCASSPANRDRKFQETQYFGPGTRLLVL.

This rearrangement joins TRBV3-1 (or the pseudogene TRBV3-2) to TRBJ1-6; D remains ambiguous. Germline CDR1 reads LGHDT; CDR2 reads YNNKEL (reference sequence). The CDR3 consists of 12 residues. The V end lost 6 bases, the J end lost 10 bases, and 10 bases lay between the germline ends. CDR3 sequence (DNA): TGTGCCAGCAGTCGGGATAGCTCACCCCTCCACTTT. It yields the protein CASSRDSSPLHF.

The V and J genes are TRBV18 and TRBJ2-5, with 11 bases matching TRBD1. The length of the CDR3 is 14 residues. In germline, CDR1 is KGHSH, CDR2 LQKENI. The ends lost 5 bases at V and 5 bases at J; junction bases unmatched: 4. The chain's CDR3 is CASSRTGGLETQYF. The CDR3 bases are TGTGCCAGCTCAAGGACAGGGGGCCTCGAGACCCAGTACTTC.

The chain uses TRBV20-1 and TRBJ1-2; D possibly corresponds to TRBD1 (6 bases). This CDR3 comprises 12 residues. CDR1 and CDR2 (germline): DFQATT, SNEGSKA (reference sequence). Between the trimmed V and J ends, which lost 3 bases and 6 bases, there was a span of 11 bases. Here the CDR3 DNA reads TGCAGTGCTAGTCCCGGACAGAATGGCTACACCTTC. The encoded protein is CSASPGQNGYTF.

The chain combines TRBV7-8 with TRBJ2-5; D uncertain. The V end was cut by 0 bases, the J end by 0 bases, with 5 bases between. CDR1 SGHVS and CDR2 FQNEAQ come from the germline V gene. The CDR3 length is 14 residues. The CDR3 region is CASSLASNQETQYF. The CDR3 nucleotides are TGTGCCAGCAGCTTAGCTAGCAACCAAGAGACCCAGTACTTC.

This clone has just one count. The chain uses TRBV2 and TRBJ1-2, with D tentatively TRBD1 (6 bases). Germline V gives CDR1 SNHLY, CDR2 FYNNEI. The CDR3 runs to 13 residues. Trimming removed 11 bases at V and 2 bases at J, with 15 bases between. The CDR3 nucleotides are TGTGCCGGGACGGCCGACAGGAACTATGGCTACACCTTC. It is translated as CAGTADRNYGYTF.

This CDR3 is CASRFRRENTEAFF. DNA for the CDR3: TGTGCCAGTAGATTTAGGAGGGAGAACACTGAAGCTTTCTTT. V gene TRBV19 combines with J gene TRBJ1-1; D not resolved. Trimming shortened V by 6 bases and J by 1 base, and 12 bases separated the two germline ends. The germline gives CDR1 LNHDA, CDR2 SQIVND (reference sequence). The CDR3 has 14 residues.

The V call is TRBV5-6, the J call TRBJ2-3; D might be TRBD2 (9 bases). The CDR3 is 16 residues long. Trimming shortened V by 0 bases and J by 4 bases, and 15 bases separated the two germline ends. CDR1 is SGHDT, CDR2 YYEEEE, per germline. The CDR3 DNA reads TGTGCCAGCAGCTTGGAGCTAGCGGGACAGGCAGATACGCAGTATTTT. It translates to CASSLELAGQADTQYF.

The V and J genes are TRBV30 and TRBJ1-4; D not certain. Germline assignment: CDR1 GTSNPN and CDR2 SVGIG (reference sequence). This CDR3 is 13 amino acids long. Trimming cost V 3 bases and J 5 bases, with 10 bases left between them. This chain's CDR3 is CAWRRTENEKLFF. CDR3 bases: TGTGCCTGGAGAAGGACTGAAAATGAAAAACTGTTTTTT.

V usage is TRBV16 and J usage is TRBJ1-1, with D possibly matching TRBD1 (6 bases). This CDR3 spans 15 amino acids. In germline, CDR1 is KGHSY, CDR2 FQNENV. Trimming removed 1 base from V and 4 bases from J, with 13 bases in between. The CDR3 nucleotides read TGTGCCAGCAGCCAATTTTTAGGGGGGGCCACTGAAGCTTTCTTT. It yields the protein CASSQFLGGATEAFF.

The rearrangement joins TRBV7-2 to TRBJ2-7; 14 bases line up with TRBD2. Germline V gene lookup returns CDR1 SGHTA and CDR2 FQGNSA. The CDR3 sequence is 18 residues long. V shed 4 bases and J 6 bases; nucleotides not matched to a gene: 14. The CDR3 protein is CASSSGQGLAGESGEQYF. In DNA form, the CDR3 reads TGTGCCAGCAGCTCCGGACAGGGACTAGCGGGAGAATCGGGCGAGCAGTACTTC. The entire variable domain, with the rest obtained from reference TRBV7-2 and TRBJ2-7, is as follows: GAGVSQSPSNKVTEKGKDVELRCDPISGHTALYWYRQSLGQGLEFLIYFQGNSAPDKSGLPSDRFSAERTGGSVSTLTIQRTQQEDSAVYLCASSSGQGLAGESGEQYFGPGTRLTVT.

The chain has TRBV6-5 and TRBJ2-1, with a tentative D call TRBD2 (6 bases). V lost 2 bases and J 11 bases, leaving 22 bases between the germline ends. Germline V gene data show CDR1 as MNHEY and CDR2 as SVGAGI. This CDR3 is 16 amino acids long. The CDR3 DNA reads TGTGCCAGCAGTTACCGGCCGCCGGGACTCGGGTTTCAGCAGTTCTTC. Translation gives CASSYRPPGLGFQQFF.

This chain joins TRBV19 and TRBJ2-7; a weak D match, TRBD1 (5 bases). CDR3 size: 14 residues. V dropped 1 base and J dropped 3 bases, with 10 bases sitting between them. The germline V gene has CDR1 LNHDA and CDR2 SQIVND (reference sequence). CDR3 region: CASSIVQGSYEQYF. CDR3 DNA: TGTGCCAGTAGTATAGTCCAGGGTAGCTACGAGCAGTACTTC. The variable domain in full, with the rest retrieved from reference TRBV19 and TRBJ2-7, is DGGITQSPKYLFRKEGQNVTLSCEQNLNHDAMYWYRQDPGQGLRLIYYSQIVNDFQKGDIAEGYSVSREKKESFPLTVTSAQKNPTAFYLCASSIVQGSYEQYFGPGTRLTVT.

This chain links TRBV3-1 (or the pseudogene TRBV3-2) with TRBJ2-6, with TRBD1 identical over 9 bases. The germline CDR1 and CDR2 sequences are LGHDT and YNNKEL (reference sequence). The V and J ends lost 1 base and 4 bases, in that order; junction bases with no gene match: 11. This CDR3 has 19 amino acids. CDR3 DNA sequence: TGTGCCAGCAGCCAAGGATTCGGGACAGGGATTGGGGGGGCCAACGTCCTGACTTTC. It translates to CASSQGFGTGIGGANVLTF.

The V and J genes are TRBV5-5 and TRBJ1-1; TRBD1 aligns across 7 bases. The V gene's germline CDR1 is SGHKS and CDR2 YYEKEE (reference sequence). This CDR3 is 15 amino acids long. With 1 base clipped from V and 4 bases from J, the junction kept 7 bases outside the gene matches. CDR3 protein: CASSLSGTAFTEAFF. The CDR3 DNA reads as TGTGCCAGCAGCTTGTCCGGGACAGCCTTCACTGAAGCTTTCTTT.

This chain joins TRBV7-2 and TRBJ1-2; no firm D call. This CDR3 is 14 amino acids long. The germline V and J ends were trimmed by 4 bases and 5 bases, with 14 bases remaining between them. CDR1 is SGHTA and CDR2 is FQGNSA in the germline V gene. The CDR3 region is CASSSVPSGYGYTF. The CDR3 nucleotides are TGTGCCAGCAGCTCGGTCCCCTCGGGGTATGGCTACACCTTC.

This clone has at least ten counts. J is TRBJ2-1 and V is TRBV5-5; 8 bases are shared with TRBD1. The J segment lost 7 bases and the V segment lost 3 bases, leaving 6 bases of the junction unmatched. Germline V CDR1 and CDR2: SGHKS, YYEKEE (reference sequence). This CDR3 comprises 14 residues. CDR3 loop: CASSSGGAGNEQFF. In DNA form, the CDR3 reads TGTGCCAGCAGCTCAGGGGGCGCGGGGAATGAGCAGTTCTTC.

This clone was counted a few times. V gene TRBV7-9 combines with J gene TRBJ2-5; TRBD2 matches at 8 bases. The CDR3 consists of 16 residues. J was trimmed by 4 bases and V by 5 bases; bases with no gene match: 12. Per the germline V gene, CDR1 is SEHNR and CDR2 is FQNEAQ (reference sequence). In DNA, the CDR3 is TGTGCCAGCAGCCAGGGACTAGACTTTCGAGTAGAGACCCAGTACTTC. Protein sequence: CASSQGLDFRVETQYF.

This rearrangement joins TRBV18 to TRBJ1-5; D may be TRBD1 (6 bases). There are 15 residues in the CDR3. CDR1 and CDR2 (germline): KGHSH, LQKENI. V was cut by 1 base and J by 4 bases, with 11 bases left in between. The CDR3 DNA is TGTGCCAGCTCACCACGGGGGCTTTGGAATCAGCCCCAGCATTTT. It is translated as CASSPRGLWNQPQHF.

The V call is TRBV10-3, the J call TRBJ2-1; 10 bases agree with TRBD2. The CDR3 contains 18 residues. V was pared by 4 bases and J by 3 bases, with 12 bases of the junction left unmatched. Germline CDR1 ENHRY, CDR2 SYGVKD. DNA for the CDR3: TGTGCCATCAGTGTTACGCTAGCGGGGGCCGCCATCTACAATGAGCAGTTCTTC. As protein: CAISVTLAGAAIYNEQFF.

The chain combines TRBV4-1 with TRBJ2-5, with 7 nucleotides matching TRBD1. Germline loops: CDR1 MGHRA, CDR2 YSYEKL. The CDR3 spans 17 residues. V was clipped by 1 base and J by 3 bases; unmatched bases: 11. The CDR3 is CASSQALSGQHKETQYF. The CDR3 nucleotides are TGCGCCAGCAGCCAAGCTTTGTCGGGACAGCACAAAGAGACCCAGTACTTC.